What follows describes a single T cell receptor beta chain. The data derive from a study of T cell responses to AZD1222 COVID-19 vaccine. Trimming shortened V by 2 bases and J by 1 base, and 9 bases separated the two germline ends. In germline, CDR1 is MDHEN, CDR2 SYDVKM. This CDR3 is built from 15 residues. Libraries were prepared by immunoSEQ multiplex PCR; TCRdb keeps only in-frame clonotypes and omits some of them. Of 95,000 to 100,000 clones listed, roughly 92% are singletons. The sequenced sample was peripheral blood, obtained 28 days after the second AZD1222 dose. This sequence originates from an adult who received the AZD1222 COVID-19 vaccine. The chain has TRBV28 and TRBJ1-5, with D uncertain. The CDR3, as DNA: TGTGCCAGCAGTTTACGAGGGTTAAGCAATCAGCCCCAGCATTTT. Encoded protein: CASSLRGLSNQPQHF.